These 16 T cell receptor beta chains were all obtained from the same sample, sequenced in a study of CD8+ T cells in alopecia areata (dated by TCRdb to about 2018). Cells from pooled mouse cutaneous lymph nodes were stained for CD4, CD8alpha, NKG2D, NKG2ACE and other markers and then sorted on a BD Influx. Library prep was done by the immunoSEQ multiplex PCR assay. RNA was extracted from all samples and reverse transcribed into cDNA, which served as template for TCR sequencing. Sourced from immuneACCESS, this table was stored by TCRdb with only in-frame sequences that have V and J called. A share of the clones is absent; for the studies checked, an unresolved V gene accounts for under half, and the remainder has no known explanation. The sample features roughly 260,000 clones, and none is a singleton. Of the sample, 1.2% falls within the top ten clones. Sequenced sample: CD4+ T cells sorted from a lymph node. These receptors came from a C3H/HeJ mouse with alopecia areata. For this strain, the MHC haplotype is H2-k.

Comment on this clone: The gene symbols are mouse symbols. The sequence runs out 4 residues before the end of the CDR3; the remainder is reconstructed from the germline J gene. J is TRBJ2-4 and V is TRBV13-1; 8 bases are shared with TRBD2. In germline, CDR1 is NSHNY, CDR2 SYGAGN. The length of the CDR3 is 15 residues. The CDR3 spells CASSDGSGGRNTLYF. The sequenced part of the CDR3 DNA is TGTGCCAGCAGTGATGGTTCTGGGGGGCGCAAC.

A remark on this clone: Germline and genes here are mouse. The read gets to within 3 residues of the CDR3 end, and the germline J gene fills in the rest. The chain combines TRBV19 with TRBJ1-6; D call uncertain. TRBJ1-6 is sorted into the ORF group, with uncertain function. This CDR3 is built from 15 residues. Germline loops: CDR1 FNHDT, CDR2 SITEND (reference sequence). V was trimmed by 2 bases and J by 0 bases, leaving 6 bases between them. CDR3 sequence reads: CASSIGYSYNSPLYF. CDR3 bases read: TGTGCCAGCAGTATTGGGTATTCCTATAATTCGCCC.

This clone was recorded a few times. A far bigger clonotype differs at one base, so this is likely a read error. Genes and germline are mouse. From the germline J gene comes the end of the CDR3, since the read stops 4 residues before it. The chain combines TRBV19 with TRBJ1-2, with a possible D match to TRBD1 (6 bases). Trimming shortened V by 4 bases and J by 0 bases, and 7 bases separated the two germline ends. This CDR3 contains 13 residues. Germline-derived CDR1 and CDR2 are FNHDT and SITEND (reference sequence). The CDR3 DNA, read in part, is TGTGCCAGCAGTGGGACACCAAACTCC. Translating gives CASSGTPNS. The entire CDR3 is CASSGTPNSDYTF.

This clone has only a few counts. All gene names here are mouse names. With the read ending 4 residues before the CDR3 end, the germline J gene is used to fill in that end. The chain recombines TRBV19 with TRBJ2-7; D may be TRBD1 (6 bases). This CDR3 has 10 residues. Germline V gene sequence: CDR1 FNHDT, CDR2 SITEND (reference sequence). CDR3 loop: CAIGQYEQYF. Incomplete CDR3 DNA: TGTGCCATCGGACAGTAT.

A note on this clone: This may be a read error, as it is one base from a much larger clone. Genes here carry mouse names. The missing CDR3 end, 4 residues past where the read stops, is filled in from the germline J gene. The gene calls are TRBV12-1 and TRBJ1-2; weak D call: TRBD1 (5 bases). Germline V gene lookup returns CDR1 SGHSN and CDR2 HYEKVE. The CDR3 covers 13 residues. CDR3 amino acids: CASSLGGGPDYTF. Partial CDR3 DNA: TGTGCCAGCTCTCTCGGGGGGGGACCC.

This clone was recorded at least ten times. Gene names and germline refer to mouse. The read is 4 residues too short to cover the CDR3 end, so that end is filled in from the germline J gene. This sequence joins TRBV5 and TRBJ2-5; 10 nucleotides match TRBD2. V was pared by 1 base and J by 0 bases, with 1 base of the junction left unmatched. CDR3 length: 16 residues. The germline gives CDR1 LGHNA, CDR2 YNLKQL (reference sequence). The CDR3 here is CASSQGLGGNQDTQYF. The DNA read from the CDR3 is TGTGCCAGCAGCCAAGGACTGGGGGGTAACCAAGAC.

This clone has only a few counts. Any gene name here is a mouse gene name. Sequencing ends 4 residues short of the CDR3 end; the germline J gene provides the rest. Other DNA sequences in this sample translate to the same CDR3. The genes are TRBV19 and TRBJ1-2; 7 bases fit TRBD1. Losses at the gene ends were 3 bases for V and 0 bases for J; bases not matched to a gene: 2. CDR3 length equals 14 residues. Germline V gene lookup returns CDR1 FNHDT and CDR2 SITEND (reference sequence). This CDR3 reads CASSRDRTNSDYTF. CDR3 DNA, as far as it was read: TGTGCCAGCAGTAGGGACAGAACAAACTCC.

Concerning this clone: Mouse names are used for the genes. The read finishes 4 residues shy of the CDR3 end, and the germline J gene is used to complete it. This CDR3 is also generated by other DNA sequences in the sample. This rearrangement joins TRBV1 to TRBJ2-7, with TRBD1 matching 7 bases. The CDR3 has 14 residues. Germline V gene sequence: CDR1 NSQYPW, CDR2 LRSPGD (reference sequence). The junction had 2 bases not matched to a gene; V was cut back by 1 base and J by 2 bases. This chain's CDR3 is CTCSAGQGAYEQYF. The CDR3 bases that were read are TGCACCTGCAGTGCAGGCCAGGGGGCCTAT.

Points on this clone: Mouse gene names and germline throughout. Sequencing ends 4 residues short of the CDR3 end; the germline J gene provides the rest. Other DNA sequences in this sample translate to the same CDR3. The chain combines TRBV13-3 with TRBJ2-7; D gene uncertain. Trimming left V 5 bases short and J 0 bases short, with 6 bases between. The CDR3 totals 12 residues. From germline, CDR1 is NNHDY and CDR2 SYVADS. CDR3 DNA, as far as it was read: TGTGCCAGCAGAGACATCTCCTAT. Translated, it gives CASRDISY. The entire CDR3 protein is CASRDISYEQYF.

For this clone: Each gene name is a mouse one. The CDR3 end is not reached by the read, which stops 4 residues before it; the germline J gene fills it in. Distinct nucleotide sequences in the sample also encode this CDR3. The rearrangement uses TRBV1 and TRBJ1-1; TRBD1 is a possible D gene (6 bases). Per germline, CDR1 NSQYPW and CDR2 LRSPGD (reference sequence). The CDR3 spans 14 residues. Trimming pared 6 bases from V and 0 bases from J, leaving 11 bases between. The CDR3 is CTCSAGTPNTEVFF. CDR3 DNA, as far as it was read: TGCACCTGCAGCGCCGGGACACCAAACACA.

This clone was detected only a few times. Here the gene names and germline are mouse. The read ends 4 residues early relative to the CDR3; the germline J gene fills the gap. The same CDR3 arises from other DNA sequences in this sample as well. The rearrangement joins TRBV13-3 to TRBJ2-1; perhaps TRBD1 as D (5 bases). The germline V gene has CDR1 NNHDY and CDR2 SYVADS. Trimming cost V 5 bases and J 4 bases, with 7 bases left between them. The length of the CDR3 is 12 residues. CDR3 sequence: CASRDKYAEQFF. The sequenced CDR3 bases are TGTGCCAGCAGGGACAAATATGCT.

This clone was recorded a few times. Gene names and germline match the mouse. The read ends 4 residues early relative to the CDR3; the germline J gene fills the gap. The rearrangement uses TRBV5 and TRBJ1-2; D possibly corresponds to TRBD1 (6 bases). The germline gives CDR1 LGHNA, CDR2 YNLKQL (reference sequence). The CDR3 runs 14 residues. The DNA read from the CDR3 is TGTGCCAGCAGCCAGGGACTGGGGGGGCAC. This translates into CASSQGLGGH. The full CDR3 sequence reads CASSQGLGGHDYTF.

With regard to this clone: Here the gene names and germline are mouse. The read terminates 4 residues ahead of where the CDR3 ends, so the germline J gene completes it. Other DNA sequences of this sample code for an identical CDR3. The chain is built from TRBV19 and TRBJ2-2; TRBD1 might be the D (5 bases). CDR1 is FNHDT and CDR2 is SITEND in the germline V gene (reference sequence). V lost 1 base to trimming and J lost 4 bases, with 8 bases between them. CDR3 length: 14 amino acids. The sequenced part of the CDR3 DNA is TGTGCCAGCAGTATAACAGGCGGCACCGGG. It codes for CASSITGGTG. In full, the CDR3 reads CASSITGGTGQLYF. The full variable domain, completed using reference TRBV19 and TRBJ2-2, is GGIITQTPKFLIGQEGQKLTLKCQQNFNHDTMYWYRQDSGKGLRLIYYSITENDLQKGDLSEGYDASREKKSSFSLTVTSAQKNEMAVFLCASSITGGTGQLYFGEGSKLTVL.

With regard to this clone: Gene names are mouse gene names. The CDR3 is cut off 4 residues early in the read; its end comes from the germline J gene. The same CDR3 can be traced to other DNA sequences in this sample. The V gene is TRBV13-1, the J gene TRBJ2-7; D is perhaps TRBD1 (5 bases). Germline loops: CDR1 NSHNY, CDR2 SYGAGN. V dropped 4 bases and J dropped 3 bases, with 8 bases sitting between them. The CDR3 loop spans 12 amino acids. The CDR3 DNA, read in part, is TGTGCCAGCAGTCCGACAGACTAT. Translated: CASSPTDY. The entire CDR3 is CASSPTDYEQYF.

In this sample, this clone turned up a few times. Mouse names are used for the genes. The DNA ends 4 residues before the CDR3 does, and the rest of the CDR3 is filled in from the germline J gene. The V and J genes are TRBV1 and TRBJ2-5; TRBD2 matches at 9 bases. The germline CDR1 and CDR2 sequences are NSQYPW and LRSPGD (reference sequence). CDR3 length: 14 amino acids. CDR3 protein: CTCSAALGGDTQYF. The sequenced CDR3 bases are TGCACCTGCAGTGCAGCACTGGGGGGAGAC. Full variable domain (missing parts from reference TRBV1 and TRBJ2-5): VTLLEQNPRWRLVPRGQAVNLRCILKNSQYPWMSWYQQDLQKQLQWLFTLRSPGDKEVKSLPGADYLATRVTDTELRLQVANMSQGRTLYCTCSAALGGDTQYFGPGTRLLVL.

Only a few counts were recorded for this clone. Mouse gene names and germline throughout. Read coverage stops 4 residues before the CDR3 terminus; the germline J gene supplies the remainder. The V gene is TRBV19, the J gene TRBJ2-5; D possibly corresponds to TRBD1 (6 bases). Germline CDR1 is FNHDT and CDR2 is SITEND (reference sequence). The CDR3 extends over 14 amino acids. V was shortened by 3 bases and J by 2 bases, with 10 bases between the two germline ends. Incomplete CDR3 DNA: TGTGCCAGCAGTACGAGCAGGGGCCAAGAC. As protein: CASSTSRGQD. The complete CDR3 sequence is CASSTSRGQDTQYF.